One and the same sample provided the 10 T cell receptor beta chains below, sequenced in a study of CD8 T cells in ankylosing spondylitis. TCRdb re-analysed the 5' RACE reads in MiXCR, keeping a single row per CDR3 protein. The repertoire holds roughly 130,000 distinct CDR3 sequences, more than 6.5% seen once, with 12% in the top ten. Sequencing used blood, either unsorted or a sorted T cell fraction (not recorded which). The receptors come from a male donor with ankylosing spondylitis or in good health (not recorded which).

This clonotype was seen more than once but under ten times. CDR3 amino acids: CASSQEPDSTDTQYF. The CDR3 nucleotides are TGCGCCAGCAGCCAAGAACCGGACAGCACAGATACGCAGTATTTT. The chain couples TRBV4-1 to TRBJ2-3, with unresolved D. The V end lost 0 bases, the J end lost 0 bases, and 7 bases lay between the germline ends. The germline gives CDR1 MGHRA, CDR2 YSYEKL. CDR3 size: 15 residues.

This rearrangement joins TRBV12-3 or TRBV12-4 to TRBJ1-1; D not certain. This CDR3 is 14 amino acids long. Deletions cut 5 bases from V and 5 bases from J, with 15 bases between. CDR3 in DNA: TGTGCCAGCAGTCCCGTAATGGAAACGACTGAAGCTTTCTTT. Translating gives CASSPVMETTEAFF.

The chain links TRBV12-3 or TRBV12-4 to TRBJ2-7; D assignment may be TRBD1 or TRBD2 (6 bases each). CDR3 length: 12 amino acids. The germline V and J ends were trimmed by 7 bases and 3 bases, with 10 bases remaining between them. The CDR3 sequence: CASMEGDYEQYF. As DNA, the CDR3 is TGTGCCAGCATGGAGGGGGACTACGAGCAGTACTTC.

The rearrangement joins TRBV28 to TRBJ2-1; no clear D gene. The germline V gene has CDR1 MDHEN and CDR2 SYDVKM. The V gene lost 4 bases and the J gene lost 6 bases, with 16 bases spanning the gap. This CDR3 is 15 amino acids long. The CDR3 loop reads CASSSGADLSNEQFF. CDR3 coding DNA: TGTGCCAGCAGTTCGGGCGCGGACCTGTCCAATGAGCAGTTCTTC. Together with reference TRBV28 and TRBJ2-1, the CDR3 gives the full variable domain: DVKVTQSSRYLVKRTGEKVFLECVQDMDHENMFWYRQDPGLGLRLIYFSYDVKMKEKGDIPEGYSVSREKKERFSLILESASTNQTSMYLCASSSGADLSNEQFFGPGTRLTVL.

Ten or more counts support this clonotype. This sequence joins TRBV27 and TRBJ2-2; D not resolved. CDR3 length: 15 residues. In germline, CDR1 is MNHEY, CDR2 SMNVEV (reference sequence). Trimming stripped 0 bases from V and 2 bases from J, with 7 bases between. The CDR3 loop reads CASSLSWHNTGELFF. The CDR3 DNA reads as TGTGCCAGCAGTTTATCTTGGCACAACACCGGGGAGCTGTTTTTT.

The CDR3 nucleotides are TGTGCCAGCAGTACCCGGGGCGAGAGCTCTGGAAACACCATATATTTT. This gives the protein CASSTRGESSGNTIYF. This chain joins TRBV28 and TRBJ1-3; perhaps TRBD1 as D (5 bases). V was shortened by 5 bases and J by 0 bases, with 14 bases between the two germline ends. This CDR3 has 16 amino acids. The germline V gene encodes CDR1 MDHEN and CDR2 SYDVKM.

This clonotype has at least ten counts. This chain connects TRBV5-1 to TRBJ2-3, with 9 bases identical to TRBD1. The V and J ends lost 6 bases and 6 bases, in that order; junction bases with no gene match: 11. This CDR3 region has 15 residues. Germline V lookup: CDR1 SGHRS, CDR2 YFSETQ. The CDR3 spells CASNPWTGARDTQYF. As DNA, the CDR3 is TGCGCCAGCAATCCGTGGACAGGGGCTCGGGATACGCAGTATTTT.

The rearrangement joins TRBV20-1 to TRBJ1-1, with TRBD1 as a possible D gene (5 bases). Germline V gives CDR1 DFQATT, CDR2 SNEGSKA (reference sequence). V was cut by 1 base and J by 3 bases, with 9 bases left in between. CDR3 length equals 13 residues. CDR3 in DNA: TGCAGTGCTAGAGCCCCGGGGGACACTGAAGCTTTCTTT. Translating it yields CSARAPGDTEAFF.

At least ten counts were recorded for this clonotype. V is TRBV9 and J is TRBJ2-2; the match to TRBD2 covers 7 bases. The trim removed 2 bases at V and 4 bases at J, leaving 5 bases unmatched. The CDR3 totals 15 residues. CDR1 and CDR2 (germline): SGDLS, YYNGEE. The CDR3 DNA follows: TGTGCCAGCAGCGTTCGCGGGAGCGGCACCGGGGAGCTGTTTTTT. Its translation is CASSVRGSGTGELFF.

This clonotype was detected many times. The rearrangement joins TRBV7-9 to TRBJ2-3; the D gene could be TRBD1 or TRBD2 (5 bases each). The CDR3 length is 14 residues. Germline V gene lookup returns CDR1 SEHNR and CDR2 FQNEAQ (reference sequence). The germline V and J ends were trimmed by 5 bases and 13 bases, with 22 bases remaining between them. Here the CDR3 reads CASSHDAGREEEYF. The CDR3 DNA sequence: TGTGCCAGCAGCCACGACGCGGGCAGGGAAGAGGAGTATTTT.